A single sample is the source of the 14 T cell receptor beta chains below, sequenced in a study of T-cell memory formation after mild COVID-19 (dated by TCRdb to the early 2020s). Library preparation was by 5' RACE. The listed sequencing device is Illumina NovaSeq 6000. TCRdb trimmed public reads at Q25 via fastp, called clones via MiXCR and kept in-frame beta chains. Every CDR3 protein is listed once, alongside the most common genes and DNA of its rows. Counted in this sample were more than 250,000 distinct CDR3 sequences; about a sixth of them appeared once. Approximately 20% of the sample goes to the ten largest clones. Sequenced input: PBMCs or a T cell subset sorted from them (not recorded which). These receptor sequences come from a man younger than 30 who had mild COVID-19 (a few samples of this study predate the infection). The sample titles of this study are shuffled in the database, so cell type and time point are left out; the donor was told from shared clones.

This clonotype appeared a few times. V is TRBV27 and J is TRBJ1-4; 9 bases are shared with TRBD1. The J segment lost 3 bases and the V segment lost 2 bases, leaving 7 bases of the junction unmatched. Germline V gene sequence: CDR1 MNHEY, CDR2 SMNVEV (reference sequence). CDR3 length: 17 amino acids. CDR3 sequence (DNA): TGTGCCAGCAGTTTAAGGGGACAGGGCCTTTCTAATGAAAAACTGTTTTTT. Protein: CASSLRGQGLSNEKLFF.

This chain uses TRBV3-1 with TRBJ1-6; D unresolved. The CDR3 is 15 residues long. V lost 0 bases, J lost 9 bases, and 12 bases lay in between. The germline V gene has CDR1 LGHDT and CDR2 YNNKEL (reference sequence). The CDR3 spells CASSQDPALGSPLHF. As DNA, the CDR3 is TGTGCCAGCAGCCAAGACCCGGCGTTGGGTTCACCCCTCCACTTT.

This chain links TRBV20-1 with TRBJ2-1, with 13 positions matching TRBD2. The CDR3 length is 15 residues. After removal of 7 bases from V and 0 bases from J, the junction contained 3 bases not matched to a gene. Germline V gives CDR1 DFQATT, CDR2 SNEGSKA (reference sequence). The CDR3 DNA sequence: TGCAGTGTCGGACTAGCGGGGGTCTCCTACAATGAGCAGTTCTTC. Translation gives CSVGLAGVSYNEQFF.

The J gene is TRBJ1-2, the V gene TRBV4-2, with D uncertain. Germline V CDR1 and CDR2: LGHNA, YNFKEQ. This CDR3 is 14 amino acids long. Trimming cost V 0 bases and J 4 bases, with 9 bases left between them. CDR3 residues: CASSQEAGVYGYTF. CDR3 coding DNA: TGTGCCAGCAGCCAAGAGGCAGGTGTCTATGGCTACACCTTC.

This chain connects TRBV6-2 or TRBV6-3 to TRBJ2-1, with D possibly being TRBD2 (5 bases). CDR1 and CDR2 (germline): MNHEY, SVGEGT. The V end lost 5 bases, the J end lost 5 bases, and 7 bases lay between the germline ends. There are 12 residues in the CDR3. CDR3 coding DNA: TGTGCCAGCAGTCCACTAGACAATGAGCAGTTCTTC. It translates to CASSPLDNEQFF.

This clonotype has at least ten counts. This chain joins TRBV12-3 or TRBV12-4 and TRBJ2-7, with D possibly being TRBD2 (6 bases). V lost 3 bases, J lost 2 bases, and 8 bases lay in between. The CDR3 runs to 13 residues. CDR3 nucleotides: TGTGCCAGCAGTTTGGGACTGACCTACGAGCAGTACTTC. It yields the protein CASSLGLTYEQYF.

The genes are TRBV12-3 or TRBV12-4 and TRBJ2-3; TRBD2 agrees at 9 bases. V was pared by 7 bases and J by 2 bases, with 16 bases of the junction left unmatched. The length of the CDR3 is 18 residues. CDR3 sequence (DNA): TGTGCCAGCACTACTCGGTGGGTCGAGCGGGGGGTCACAGATACGCAGTATTTT. As protein: CASTTRWVERGVTDTQYF.

The chain couples TRBV5-1 to TRBJ2-6, with D possibly being TRBD1 (6 bases). This CDR3 is built from 17 residues. Trimming took off 2 bases at V and 1 base at J, with 13 bases between the two ends. Germline V gene data show CDR1 as SGHRS and CDR2 as YFSETQ. The CDR3 region is CASSLGGIKSGANVLTF. In nucleotides, the CDR3 is TGCGCCAGCAGCTTAGGGGGTATCAAGTCTGGGGCCAACGTCCTGACTTTC.

This clonotype was seen more than once but under ten times. This rearrangement joins TRBV20-1 to TRBJ2-7, with 11 bases that match TRBD2. Looked up from germline, CDR1 is DFQATT and CDR2 is SNEGSKA (reference sequence). CDR3 length: 12 amino acids. V was pared by 3 bases and J by 7 bases, with 2 bases of the junction left unmatched. The CDR3 sequence: CSARTSGDEQYV. CDR3 nucleotide sequence: TGCAGTGCTAGGACTAGCGGGGATGAGCAGTACGTC.

There are many counts of this clonotype. This rearrangement joins TRBV5-4 to TRBJ2-5; 14 bases align to TRBD2. V shed 0 bases, J shed 5 bases, and the junction held 6 bases outside the gene matches. The CDR3 is made up of 17 amino acids. Per germline, CDR1 SGHNT and CDR2 YYREEE (reference sequence). The CDR3 sequence is CASSLGGLAGAGETQYF. CDR3 sequence (DNA): TGTGCCAGCAGCTTGGGGGGACTAGCGGGGGCCGGGGAGACCCAGTACTTC.

This clonotype appeared a few times. The chain is built from TRBV20-1 and TRBJ1-5; tentative D call: TRBD1 (5 bases). This CDR3 has 14 residues. V lost 4 bases to trimming and J lost 9 bases, with 19 bases between them. Germline CDR1 is DFQATT and CDR2 is SNEGSKA (reference sequence). The CDR3 loop is CSATGTGESGPQHF. CDR3 bases: TGCAGTGCTACCGGGACCGGGGAGTCAGGGCCCCAGCATTTT.

The chain is built from TRBV29-1 and TRBJ2-3; D not resolved. CDR3 length: 11 residues. V was clipped by 5 bases and J by 4 bases, with 7 bases between them. CDR1 is SQVTM and CDR2 is ANQGSEA in the germline V gene. CDR3 residues: CSVKLADTQYF. The CDR3 DNA reads TGCAGCGTTAAGCTGGCAGATACGCAGTATTTT.

The chain links TRBV7-8 to TRBJ2-2; 9 positions agree with TRBD1. The germline gives CDR1 SGHVS, CDR2 FQNEAQ. The CDR3 is made up of 18 amino acids. J gave up 7 bases and V 4 bases, and 16 bases lay outside the gene matches. CDR3 in DNA: TGTGCCAGCAGCTCCCGCCGGGGGACAGGGTATAGGGTCGGGGAGCTGTTTTTT. Amino acid sequence: CASSSRRGTGYRVGELFF.

The chain has TRBV27 and TRBJ2-7; 7 bases line up with TRBD2. This CDR3 contains 13 residues. With 6 bases clipped from V and 0 bases from J, the junction kept 2 bases outside the gene matches. CDR1 and CDR2 from the germline V gene are MNHEY and SMNVEV (reference sequence). CDR3 nucleotides: TGTGCCAGCAGAGGCGGGAGCTCCTACGAGCAGTACTTC. Amino acids: CASRGGSSYEQYF.